This T cell receptor beta chain was observed in a study of OX40 agonist ivuxolimab in advanced cancers. Study-wide context: Ivuxolimab is an agonistic anti-OX40 (CD134) antibody, and patients were treated with it. Mean age around 60 years, range about 20 to 79; roughly 82% male.

Only in-frame clones appear in the TCRdb table, and some are missing; sequencing was by immunoSEQ multiplex PCR. Of about 100,000 clones listed, 90% are singletons. This clone was recorded once. The length of the CDR3 is 16 residues. The germline V gene encodes CDR1 KGHSH and CDR2 LQKENI. V lost 2 bases to trimming and J lost 4 bases, with 14 bases between them. V and J are TRBV18 and TRBJ2-2; D possibly corresponds to TRBD1 (5 bases). This receptor was identified in an adult with an advanced solid tumor such as melanoma, head and neck, liver or kidney cancer. The input for sequencing was CD4+ or CD8+ T cells sorted from blood, taken in a trial of the OX40 agonist ivuxolimab. The CDR3 sequence is CASSPFAGPTTGELFF. The CDR3, as DNA: TGTGCCAGCTCACCATTTGCAGGGCCGACCACCGGGGAGCTGTTTTTT. Together with reference TRBV18 and TRBJ2-2, the CDR3 gives the full variable domain: NAGVMQNPRHLVRRRGQEARLRCSPMKGHSHVYWYRQLPEEGLKFMVYLQKENIIDESGMPKERFSAEFPKEGPSILRIQQVVRGDSAAYFCASSPFAGPTTGELFFGEGSRLTVL.